The 13 T cell receptor beta chains below were found in one sample sequenced in a study of blood T cell repertoires in COVID-19 (TCRdb year 2020). Library construction relied on the immunoSEQ multiplex PCR assay. As stored in TCRdb, this immuneACCESS dataset retains in-frame rearrangements with V and J assigned. A fraction of the clones does not appear; measured against another copy, unresolved V genes explain less than half of the discrepancy, and the remainder lacks a known reason. Here the sample has some 190,000 clones; around 86% occur a single time. 5.6% of the sample is held by the ten biggest clonotypes. The sequenced material came from PBMCs or T cells enriched from blood (not recorded which). These receptors all stem from a man in his forties with acute COVID-19.

The V gene is TRBV9, the J gene TRBJ2-5; no clear D gene. CDR1 SGDLS and CDR2 YYNGEE come from the germline V gene. V was shortened by 1 base and J by 5 bases, with 9 bases between the two germline ends. The CDR3 is made up of 13 amino acids. Here the CDR3 reads CASSVHDLETQYF. The CDR3 DNA sequence: TGTGCCAGCAGCGTACACGACTTGGAGACCCAGTACTTC.

The V call is TRBV24-1, the J call TRBJ1-4; D might be TRBD1 (6 bases). Germline V gene data show CDR1 as KGHDR and CDR2 as SFDVKD. V was clipped by 9 bases and J by 7 bases, with 14 bases between them. The CDR3 sequence is 13 residues long. The CDR3 DNA sequence: TGTGCCACCCAAGGGCAGGGGAGTGAAAAACTGTTTTTT. It encodes CATQGQGSEKLFF.

The rearrangement links TRBV9 to TRBJ2-2, with 8 positions matching TRBD2. CDR1 is SGDLS, CDR2 YYNGEE, per germline. The CDR3 is 17 residues long. J gave up 1 base and V 3 bases, and 8 bases lay outside the gene matches. CDR3 loop: CASSAQGTSGNTGELFF. CDR3 nucleotide sequence: TGTGCCAGCAGCGCACAAGGTACTAGCGGGAACACCGGGGAGCTGTTTTTT.

The chain is built from TRBV7-9 and TRBJ1-6; a weak D match, TRBD1 (5 bases). There are 16 residues in the CDR3. Trimming shortened V by 5 bases and J by 6 bases, and 17 bases separated the two germline ends. CDR1 and CDR2 (germline): SEHNR, FQNEAQ (reference sequence). The CDR3 sequence: CASSQSPVQVNSPLHF. The CDR3 coding sequence is TGTGCCAGCAGCCAATCACCGGTACAGGTTAATTCACCCCTCCACTTT.

V usage is TRBV16 and J usage is TRBJ2-4; D is perhaps TRBD2 (5 bases). V was shortened by 0 bases and J by 1 base, with 10 bases between the two germline ends. Germline CDR1 and CDR2: KGHSY and FQNENV. The CDR3 consists of 16 residues. CDR3 nucleotide sequence: TGTGCCAGCAGCCAATCGTCGGGGTGGGCCAAAAACATTCAGTACTTC. It codes for CASSQSSGWAKNIQYF.

The rearrangement links TRBV7-9 to TRBJ2-5; no clear D. CDR3 length equals 12 residues. From germline, CDR1 is SEHNR and CDR2 FQNEAQ (reference sequence). V was trimmed by 2 bases and J by 3 bases, leaving 4 bases between them. CDR3 in DNA: TGTGCCAGCAGCTTAATAGAAGAGACCCAGTACTTC. As protein: CASSLIEETQYF.

This clone was counted only a few times. The chain employs TRBV30 and TRBJ2-1, with 9 bases aligning to TRBD2. Germline assignment: CDR1 GTSNPN and CDR2 SVGIG (reference sequence). This CDR3 region has 14 residues. The CDR3 protein is CPNIPGLAINEQFF. The CDR3 DNA follows: TGTCCTAACATTCCGGGACTAGCAATCAATGAGCAGTTCTTC.

As regards this clone: This sample also contains other DNA sequences that code for the same CDR3. The J gene is TRBJ2-1, the V gene TRBV7-3, with TRBD2 identical over 8 bases. Trimming removed 4 bases from V and 1 base from J; junction bases left unmatched: 3. The CDR3 is 15 residues long. CDR1 and CDR2 (germline): SGHTA, FQGTGA. In DNA form, the CDR3 reads TGTGCCAGCAGCTCCCGGGAGGGATCCTACAATGAGCAGTTCTTC. It specifies CASSSREGSYNEQFF.

This clone came up once. The gene calls are TRBV6-6 and TRBJ2-1; 11 nucleotides match TRBD2. Germline V gene data show CDR1 as MNHNY and CDR2 as SVGAGI (reference sequence). V gave up 6 bases and J gave up 8 bases; unmatched junction bases: 9. CDR3 length equals 15 residues. In DNA, the CDR3 is TGTGCCAGCAGCCTAACTAGCGGGAGCCCCCATGAGCAGTTCTTC. It encodes CASSLTSGSPHEQFF.

This chain connects TRBV9 to TRBJ2-5, with 7 positions matching TRBD2. The CDR3 loop spans 16 amino acids. Germline loops: CDR1 SGDLS, CDR2 YYNGEE. The trim removed 0 bases at V and 2 bases at J, leaving 7 bases unmatched. The CDR3 sequence: CASSVGQRGSQETQYF. DNA of the CDR3: TGTGCCAGCAGCGTAGGCCAGCGGGGATCACAAGAGACCCAGTACTTC.

The chain carries TRBV6-5 and TRBJ1-2; possibly TRBD1 for D (6 bases). Per the germline V gene, CDR1 is MNHEY and CDR2 is SVGAGI. Deletions cut 0 bases from V and 2 bases from J, with 10 bases between. CDR3 length equals 15 residues. CDR3 residues: CASSYSGAGNYGYTF. CDR3 DNA: TGTGCCAGCAGTTACTCGGGGGCAGGAAACTATGGCTACACCTTC.

V and J are TRBV3-1 (or the pseudogene TRBV3-2) and TRBJ1-1, with 8 bases identical to TRBD1. The CDR3 totals 14 residues. Trimming cost V 1 base and J 6 bases; bases outside gene matches: 4. The germline gives CDR1 LGHDT, CDR2 YNNKEL (reference sequence). This CDR3 reads CASSQVGGQAEAFF. CDR3 DNA: TGTGCCAGCAGCCAAGTGGGGGGACAGGCTGAAGCTTTCTTT.

The rearrangement uses TRBV27 and TRBJ2-3; the D gene is possibly TRBD2 (7 bases). V was shortened by 8 bases and J by 4 bases, with 16 bases between the two germline ends. The CDR3 is 14 amino acids. CDR1 and CDR2 (germline): MNHEY, SMNVEV (reference sequence). CDR3 coding DNA: TGTGCCAGCTGGGGGGCGGGAGTGGCAGATACGCAGTATTTT. Its protein is CASWGAGVADTQYF.